These T cell receptor beta chains were read from a single sample in a study of T-cell reconstitution after alpha-beta-depleted transplantation in children. TCRdb ran MiXCR on the PCR reads and lists one entry per CDR3 protein. The table includes about 1,000,000 distinct CDR3 sequences, less than 30% detected once. This material consisted of PBMCs, mostly from graft donor cells, taken 360 days after TCRalphabeta/CD19-depleted stem cell transplant. The receptors come from a boy in the first two years of life who had a stem cell transplant for SCID, so the T cells may come from the graft donor. Both conserved end residues are part of each CDR3. Each record gives: V gene, D gene, clone size, J gene, CDR3 DNA, CDR3 protein. A D gene is named only where the DNA matches it firmly. Not all rows give a size; the values are once, few, many and, for expanded clones, a class.

V: TRBV4-3
D: TRBD2
size: few
J: TRBJ2-1
DNA: TGCGCCAGCAGCCAAGATCAGGGACGGGGGGGCTTCAATGAGCAGTTCTTC
CDR3: CASSQDQGRGGFNEQFF

V: TRBV11-1
D: .
size: .
J: TRBJ2-7
DNA: TGTGCCAGCAGCTCCTGGCCAGGGTACGAGCAGTACTTC
CDR3: CASSSWPGYEQYF

V: TRBV5-6
D: .
size: .
J: TRBJ1-5
DNA: TGTGCCAGCAGCTTAGGTTCAATTTGGCAGCCCCAGCATTTT
CDR3: CASSLGSIWQPQHF

V: TRBV13
D: .
size: .
J: TRBJ2-6
DNA: TGTGCCATCAGCCCCCGACAGTCCTTTTCCCCTGGGGCCAACGTCCTGACTTTC
CDR3: CAISPRQSFSPGANVLTF

V: TRBV29-1
D: .
size: .
J: TRBJ2-1
DNA: TGCAGCGTTGTGCCGGGTGCGGACAATGAGCAGTTCTTC
CDR3: CSVVPGADNEQFF

V: TRBV5-1
D: .
size: few
J: TRBJ1-2
DNA: TGCGCCAGCAGCTTGGGGGTCGGTGGAGTCCCCGTTTATGGCTACACCTTC
CDR3: CASSLGVGGVPVYGYTF

V: TRBV20-1
D: .
size: few
J: TRBJ1-2
DNA: TGCAGTGCTAGAGATGGTGGCGTCTATGGCTACACCTTC
CDR3: CSARDGGVYGYTF

V: TRBV12-3/TRBV12-4
D: TRBD2
size: .
J: TRBJ2-3
DNA: TGTGCCAGCAGTCCCGAAGCACTAGCGGGGGTGCAGTATTTT
CDR3: CASSPEALAGVQYF

V: TRBV29-1
D: .
size: .
J: TRBJ2-7
DNA: TGCAGCGCCGGACAGATCTACGAGCAGTACTTC
CDR3: CSAGQIYEQYF

V: TRBV20-1
D: .
size: few
J: TRBJ2-3
DNA: TGCAGTGCTAGAGTACTGGGGACAGATACGCAGTATTTT
CDR3: CSARVLGTDTQYF

V: TRBV7-8
D: TRBD2
size: .
J: TRBJ2-1
DNA: TGTGCCAGCAGCTTAGTCAGGCGGGGGGGTAACAATGAGCAGTTCTTC
CDR3: CASSLVRRGGNNEQFF

V: TRBV4-2
D: TRBD2
size: .
J: TRBJ2-3
DNA: TGTGCCAGCATCCCACCGGGACTAGCGCCAGATACGCAGTATTTT
CDR3: CASIPPGLAPDTQYF

V: TRBV2
D: TRBD2
size: .
J: TRBJ2-3
DNA: TGTGCCAGCAGGGGAAGAAGGACTAGCGGGGGACCAGATACGCAGTATTTT
CDR3: CASRGRRTSGGPDTQYF

V: TRBV27
D: TRBD2
size: few
J: TRBJ2-7
DNA: TGTGCCAGCAGTTTATCGGTGCCGGGAGGGGTCGCCTACGAGCAGTACTTC
CDR3: CASSLSVPGGVAYEQYF